Each of the 10 T cell receptor beta chains below was sequenced from the same sample in a study of preoperative IRX-2 immunotherapy in early breast cancer (dated by TCRdb to about 2019). The library was prepared using the immunoSEQ multiplex PCR assay. TCRdb took this table from immuneACCESS and kept in-frame rearrangements with V and J called. Such tables lack part of the clones; where checked against another copy, unresolved V genes explain under half of the gap, and the rest is unexplained. In this sample the table shows 25,000 to 30,000 clones, 90% of which occur a single time. The ten top clones hold 9.5% to 10% of the sample. The treatment or condition label corresponds to: preoperative locoregional IRX-2 cytokine immunotherapy. This material was obtained from a patient treated with IRX-2 immunotherapy. All receptors derive from a human donor with breast cancer.

The rearrangement uses TRBV18 and TRBJ1-1, with D unresolved. The CDR3 covers 12 residues. In germline, CDR1 is KGHSH, CDR2 LQKENI. Trimming shortened V by 6 bases and J by 1 base, and 6 bases separated the two germline ends. The CDR3: CASSSENTEAFF. Here the CDR3 DNA reads TGTGCCAGCTCTTCAGAGAACACTGAAGCTTTCTTT. The variable domain in full, completed from reference TRBV18 and TRBJ1-1, reads NAGVMQNPRHLVRRRGQEARLRCSPMKGHSHVYWYRQLPEEGLKFMVYLQKENIIDESGMPKERFSAEFPKEGPSILRIQQVVRGDSAAYFCASSSENTEAFFGQGTRLTVV.

The V and J genes are TRBV5-1 and TRBJ1-6, with TRBD1 identical over 7 bases. CDR1 and CDR2 from the germline V gene are SGHRS and YFSETQ. The CDR3 is made up of 14 amino acids. The V and J ends lost 4 bases and 5 bases, in that order; junction bases with no gene match: 3. The DNA of the CDR3 is TGCGCCAGCAGCGGGACAGCGGATAATTCACCCCTCCACTTT. Its protein product is CASSGTADNSPLHF.

This clone appeared a single time. The chain carries TRBV19 and TRBJ2-3; 7 bases fit TRBD2. Per the germline V gene, CDR1 is LNHDA and CDR2 is SQIVND (reference sequence). CDR3 length: 16 amino acids. Trimming at V came to 3 bases and at J to 4 bases, leaving 10 bases not matched to a gene. CDR3 coding DNA: TGTGCCAGTAGTATGGGGGGAGGGCCATTGGCAGATACGCAGTATTTT. Amino acids: CASSMGGGPLADTQYF.

The V gene is TRBV27, the J gene TRBJ1-2, with 7 bases identical to TRBD1. CDR1 is MNHEY, CDR2 SMNVEV, per germline (reference sequence). V was pared by 5 bases and J by 2 bases, with 5 bases of the junction left unmatched. The CDR3 extends over 14 amino acids. In nucleotides, the CDR3 is TGTGCCAGCAGTAGACAGGGAAGGAACTATGGCTACACCTTC. This codes for CASSRQGRNYGYTF.

CDR3: CASSSMQAEQYF. Written as DNA, the CDR3 is TGTGCCAGCAGCTCGATGCAGGCAGAACAGTACTTC. This sequence joins TRBV7-6 and TRBJ2-7; D remains unclear. V lost 4 bases and J 10 bases, leaving 14 bases between the germline ends. The CDR3 contains 12 residues. Germline-derived CDR1 and CDR2 are SGHVS and FNYEAQ.

The chain joins TRBV2 to TRBJ2-1; 11 bases fit TRBD1. The germline gives CDR1 SNHLY, CDR2 FYNNEI. V dropped 8 bases and J dropped 3; count of bases not matched to a gene: 9. The CDR3 runs 16 residues. The CDR3 DNA sequence: TGTGCCAGCCGCCTCCCCGGGACAGGGGGCTACAATGAGCAGTTCTTC. Translating it yields CASRLPGTGGYNEQFF.

The chain links TRBV25-1 to TRBJ1-2, with 9 bases lining up with TRBD1. From germline, CDR1 is MGHDK and CDR2 SYGVNS. With 3 bases clipped from V and 6 bases from J, the junction kept 8 bases outside the gene matches. The CDR3 loop spans 15 amino acids. CDR3 sequence: CASSDPGQGYHGYTF. In DNA form, the CDR3 reads TGTGCCAGCAGTGATCCGGGACAGGGATATCATGGCTACACCTTC.

The rearrangement uses TRBV25-1 and TRBJ1-4, with D uncertain. Germline V CDR1 and CDR2: MGHDK, SYGVNS. CDR3 length equals 13 residues. V lost 6 bases and J lost 0, with 5 bases in between. The CDR3 DNA reads TGTGCCAGCAGCCGAGCAACTAATGAAAAACTGTTTTTT. It is translated as CASSRATNEKLFF.

The rearrangement links TRBV7-2 to TRBJ2-5, with D perhaps matching TRBD1 or TRBD2 (6 bases each). Between the trimmed V and J ends, which lost 3 bases and 5 bases, there was a span of 10 bases. Germline values: CDR1 SGHTA, CDR2 FQGNSA. CDR3 length equals 13 residues. Here the CDR3 reads CASSFGGPETQYF. The CDR3 bases are TGTGCCAGCAGCTTTGGGGGGCCTGAGACCCAGTACTTC.

This chain connects TRBV7-8 to TRBJ1-2; D is unresolved. V was cut by 2 bases and J by 8 bases, with 12 bases left in between. The germline V gene has CDR1 SGHVS and CDR2 FQNEAQ. This CDR3 comprises 13 residues. CDR3 in amino acids: CASSLSPSEGYTF. CDR3 in DNA: TGTGCCAGCAGCTTAAGCCCTTCGGAGGGCTACACCTTC.